This paragraph covers one T cell receptor beta chain sequence. Its antigen is undetermined. CDR3 size: 17 residues. The ends lost 4 bases at V and 5 bases at J; junction bases unmatched: 15. CDR1 and CDR2 (germline): LNHDA, SQIVND (reference sequence). Each PCR replicate from the sorted subsets contained about 200 ng DNA, which is some 31,000 T cell genomes. Sequenced by immunoSEQ multiplex PCR; TCRdb stores in-frame clones only, minus some. This sample yields about 820,000 clones, of which around 92% are seen a single time; about 24% belongs to the top ten. The data stem from a study of shared clonotypes between healthy human individuals. Points from the study as a whole: Researchers found naive subsets generally carried larger estimated richness than memory subsets. Sampling covered nothing but blood. Tissue TCR repertoires likely differ from those found in blood.

Positive CCR7 selection of CD45RO-negative cells yielded the naive CD8 cells, and terminally differentiated effector memory CD45RA+ cells were excluded. This clonotype was sampled from a man younger than 45 in good health. The chain carries TRBV19 and TRBJ1-2, with 8 bases identical to TRBD1. The material sequenced was naive CD8+ T cells sorted from blood. The CDR3 spells CASSKLITDRGWYGYTF. In nucleotides, the CDR3 is TGTGCCAGTAGTAAACTAATTACCGACAGGGGATGGTATGGCTACACCTTC.